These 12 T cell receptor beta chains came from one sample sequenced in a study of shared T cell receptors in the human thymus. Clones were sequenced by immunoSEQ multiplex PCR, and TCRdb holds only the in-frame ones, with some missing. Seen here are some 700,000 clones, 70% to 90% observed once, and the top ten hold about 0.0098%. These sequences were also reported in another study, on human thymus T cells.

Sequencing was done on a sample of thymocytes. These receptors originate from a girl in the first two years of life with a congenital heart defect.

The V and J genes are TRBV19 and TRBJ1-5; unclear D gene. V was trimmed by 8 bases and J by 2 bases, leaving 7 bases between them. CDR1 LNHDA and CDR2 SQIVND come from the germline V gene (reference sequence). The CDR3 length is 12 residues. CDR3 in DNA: TGTGCCAGTGCGCGAGGCAATCAGCCCCAGCATTTT. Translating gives CASARGNQPQHF.

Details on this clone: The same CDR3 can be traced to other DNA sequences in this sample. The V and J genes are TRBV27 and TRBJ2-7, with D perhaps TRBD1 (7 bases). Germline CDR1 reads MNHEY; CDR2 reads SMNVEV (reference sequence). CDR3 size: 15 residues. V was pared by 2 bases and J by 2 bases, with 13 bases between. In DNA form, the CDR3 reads TGTGCCAGCAGTTTACGGCCAGGGGGGACCTACGAGCAGTACTTC. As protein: CASSLRPGGTYEQYF.

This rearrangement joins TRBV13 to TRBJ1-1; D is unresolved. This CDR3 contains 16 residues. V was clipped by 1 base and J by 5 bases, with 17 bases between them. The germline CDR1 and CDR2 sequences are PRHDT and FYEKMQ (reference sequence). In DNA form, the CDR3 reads TGTGCCAGCAGCTTAGATGTAAAATTGGTGGAGACTGAAGCTTTCTTT. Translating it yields CASSLDVKLVETEAFF.

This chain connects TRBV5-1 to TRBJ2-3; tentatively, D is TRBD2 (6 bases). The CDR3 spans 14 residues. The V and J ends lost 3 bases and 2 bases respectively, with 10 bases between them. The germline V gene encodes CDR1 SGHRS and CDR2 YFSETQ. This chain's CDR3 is CASSWGDDTDTQYF. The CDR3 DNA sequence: TGCGCCAGCAGCTGGGGGGACGACACAGATACGCAGTATTTT. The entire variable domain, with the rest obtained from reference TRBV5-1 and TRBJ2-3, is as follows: KAGVTQTPRYLIKTRGQQVTLSCSPISGHRSVSWYQQTPGQGLQFLFEYFSETQRNKGNFPGRFSGRQFSNSRSEMNVSTLELGDSALYLCASSWGDDTDTQYFGPGTRLTVL.

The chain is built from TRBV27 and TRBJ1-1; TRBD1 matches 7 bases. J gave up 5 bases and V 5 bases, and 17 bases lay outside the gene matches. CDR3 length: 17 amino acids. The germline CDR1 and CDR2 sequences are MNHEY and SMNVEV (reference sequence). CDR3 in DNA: TGTGCCAGCAGTGCATATAACAGGGGACCGTGGGTAACTGAAGCTTTCTTT. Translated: CASSAYNRGPWVTEAFF.

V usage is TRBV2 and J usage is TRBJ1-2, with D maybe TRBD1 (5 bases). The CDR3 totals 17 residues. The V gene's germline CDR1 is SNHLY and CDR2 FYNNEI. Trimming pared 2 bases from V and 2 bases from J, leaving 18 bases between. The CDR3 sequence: CASSESGNGHPNYGYTF. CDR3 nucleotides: TGTGCCAGCAGTGAATCAGGGAACGGACACCCCAACTATGGCTACACCTTC.

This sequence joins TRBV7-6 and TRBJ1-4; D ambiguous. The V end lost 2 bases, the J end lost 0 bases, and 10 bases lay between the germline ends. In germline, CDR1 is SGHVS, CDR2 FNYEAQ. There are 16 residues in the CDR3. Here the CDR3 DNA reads TGTGCCAGCAGCTTATCTTCTACAGCAACTAATGAAAAACTGTTTTTT. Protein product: CASSLSSTATNEKLFF.

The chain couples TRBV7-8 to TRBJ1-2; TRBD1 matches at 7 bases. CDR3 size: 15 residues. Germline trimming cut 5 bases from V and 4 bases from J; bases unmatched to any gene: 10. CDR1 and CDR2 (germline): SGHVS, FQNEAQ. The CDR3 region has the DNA TGTGCCAGCAGCCCCCAAGACAGGGTCTTCTATGGCTACACCTTC. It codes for CASSPQDRVFYGYTF. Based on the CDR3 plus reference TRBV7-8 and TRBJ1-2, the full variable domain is GAGVSQSPRYKVAKRGQDVALRCDPISGHVSLFWYQQALGQGPEFLTYFQNEAQLDKSGLPSDRFFAERPEGSVSTLKIQRTQQEDSAVYLCASSPQDRVFYGYTFGSGTRLTVV.

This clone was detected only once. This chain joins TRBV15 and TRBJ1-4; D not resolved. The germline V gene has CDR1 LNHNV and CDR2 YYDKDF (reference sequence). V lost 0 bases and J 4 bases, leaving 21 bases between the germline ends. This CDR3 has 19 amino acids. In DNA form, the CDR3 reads TGTGCCACCAGCAGAGATCCGGACTCCAGCATACGACTTAATGAAAAACTGTTTTTT. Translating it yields CATSRDPDSSIRLNEKLFF.

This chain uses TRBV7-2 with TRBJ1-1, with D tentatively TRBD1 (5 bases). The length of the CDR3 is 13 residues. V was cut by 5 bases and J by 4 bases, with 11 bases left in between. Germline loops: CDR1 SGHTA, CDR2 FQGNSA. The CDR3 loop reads CASSAGRGTEAFF. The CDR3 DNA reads TGTGCCAGCAGCGCAGGGCGAGGCACTGAAGCTTTCTTT.

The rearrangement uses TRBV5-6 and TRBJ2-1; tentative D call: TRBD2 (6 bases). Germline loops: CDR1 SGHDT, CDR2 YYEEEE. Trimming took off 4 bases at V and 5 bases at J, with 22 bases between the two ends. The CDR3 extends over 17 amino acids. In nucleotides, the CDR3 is TGTGCCAGCAGCCGGAGGGTGGGATTACCTCCCAACAATGAGCAGTTCTTC. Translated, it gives CASSRRVGLPPNNEQFF.

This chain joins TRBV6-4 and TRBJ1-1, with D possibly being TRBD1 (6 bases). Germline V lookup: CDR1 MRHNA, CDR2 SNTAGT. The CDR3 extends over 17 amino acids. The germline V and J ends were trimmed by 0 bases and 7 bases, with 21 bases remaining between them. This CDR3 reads CASSDSLTPFHRDEAFF. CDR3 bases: TGTGCCAGCAGTGACTCACTAACACCTTTTCACAGGGATGAAGCTTTCTTT.